This TCR beta chain was documented in a study of blood T cell repertoires in COVID-19 (dated by TCRdb to 2018 to 2020). Regarding the research as a whole: Collaborator samples came from the United States, Italy and Spain and covered acute and convalescent phases of COVID-19. Where available, HLA class I and class II types were obtained from metadata supplied by the sample provider rather than from assay-based typing. A freely available public database, intended as a resource for researchers studying the immune response to SARS-CoV-2, is where the repertoires were released. Subjects who had been exposed to COVID-19, were actively infected with it, or had recovered from it provided the deeply sampled blood TCRbeta repertoires that made up the dataset. The material from the prospective study consisted of cDNA or gDNA derived from T cells, B-cell-depleted T cells, or PBMCs. The samples were drawn from the first 160 participants of the ongoing ImmuneRACE study and from 950 to 1,500 subjects provided by 6 global collaborators. Nearly every sample came with metadata listing a de-identified subject ID, COVID-19 status, age in years and sex. The full study reports these points: Clinical and demographic metadata were provided uncurated, with the amount varying by source and participant.

Trimming takes 2 bases off V and 5 bases off J; junction bases not matched to a gene: 7. Sequences SGDLS (CDR1) and YYNGEE (CDR2) are obtained from the germline V gene. Inclusive of the bounding cysteine and phenylalanine, the CDR3 is 15 residues long. Only the CDR3 part of the read is kept: 45 bases, read in frame from the first base. Participants in the prospective study were enrolled through a virtual design, were aged roughly 18 to 100 years, and lived in approximately 24 United States geographic areas. To assign participants to cohorts, the prospective study relied on clinical history that participants themselves reported in a screening survey and a study questionnaire. A participant counted as exposed if, within 2 weeks of entering the study, that participant had been in contact with someone who had a PCR-confirmed or clinician-diagnosed COVID-19 case. In the prospective study, whole blood, serum and a nasopharyngeal or oropharyngeal swab were collected from each participant by mobile phlebotomists. Prospective study participants could optionally give additional blood draws and questionnaires over an approximately two-month period. Blood samples from the prospective study were shipped frozen or at room temperature prior to DNA extraction.

The immunoSEQ Assay, a bias-controlled multiplex PCR, was used to amplify TCRbeta CDR3 regions from genomic DNA. Concerning the study's data processing: The number of nucleated cells in each sample was estimated by amplification of reference gene primers within the assay. Sequence reads were collapsed and filtered to measure the absolute abundance of every unique TCRbeta CDR3 rearrangement. For each sample, productive Simpson clonality was calculated as the square root of Simpson's diversity index across productive rearrangements. Drawn from immuneACCESS, this table holds only the in-frame rearrangements with V and J called that TCRdb kept. Clones are partly lost; checked studies trace under half to an unresolved V gene and leave the rest unexplained. The V and J calls and the clone size are those of that table, but D and trimming were determined from the DNA. Recorded for this sample are around 250,000 clones; 80% to 90% of them occurred a single time. Jointly, the top ten make up around 0.87% of the sample.

This clone was recorded only once. Its antigen remains undetermined. Nothing much larger sits one base from this clone, and base qualities are not available. The source is a man aged 45-65 years who had been exposed to COVID-19. Material for sequencing was PBMCs or T cells enriched from blood (not recorded which). The rearrangement combines TRBV9 with TRBJ1-5; TRBD1 agrees with 7 junctional bases. CDR3 reads: CASSVGGGRYQPQHF. The DNA is TGTGCCAGCAGCGTCGGAGGGGGCAGGTATCAGCCCCAGCATTTT.